Listed below are T cell receptor beta chains from one sample, sequenced in a study of T cells in narcolepsy. The method was immunoSEQ multiplex PCR; TCRdb's version includes in-frame clones alone and lacks a portion of them. The sample shows over 10,000 clones, roughly 91% of them seen only once. The sample comprised CD45RA- memory CD4+ T cells from PBMCs. Source of these receptors: a human donor with narcolepsy. The CDR3 runs from the conserved cysteine through the conserved F or W. The D gene is left open where the match is weak. Clone size, where shown, is once, few, many, or a class for clones that have expanded.

>NA|NA|TRBJ2-2|TRBV7-3
TGTGCCAGCAGCTTAACCTTCGGGGGCGGGGAGCTGTTTTTT
CASSLTFGGGELFF
>NA|NA|TRBJ2-7|TRBV6-1
TGTGCCAGCAGTGAAGCGCTTCGACACTACGAGCAGTACTTC
CASSEALRHYEQYF
>NA|TRBD1|TRBJ2-2|TRBV27
TGTGCCAGCAGTCCAGGGACAGGTCGGACCGGGGAGCTGTTTTTT
CASSPGTGRTGELFF
>few|TRBD2|TRBJ2-1|TRBV6-5
TGTGCCAGCAGTCAAGCGGGAGAGTTAACTGAGCAGTTCTTC
CASSQAGELTEQFF
>NA|TRBD1|TRBJ1-2|TRBV11-2
TGTGCCAGCAGCCATACCGGGACAGGCCCAGCAACGAGCTATGGCTACACCTTC
CASSHTGTGPATSYGYTF
>NA|NA|TRBJ1-1|TRBV30
TGTGCCTGGAGGTACAGGGTTGGCACTGAAGCTTTCTTT
CAWRYRVGTEAFF
>NA|NA|TRBJ2-3|TRBV25-1
TGTGCCAGCAGCGCGTCGGGTTTCGTCTACAGCACAGATACGCAGTATTTT
CASSASGFVYSTDTQYF
>NA|TRBD2|TRBJ2-7|TRBV2
TGTGCCAGCAGCGGACTAGCGGGCCGATACGAGCAGTACTTC
CASSGLAGRYEQYF
>NA|NA|TRBJ2-2|TRBV5-1
TGCGCCAGCAGCTTGGCCGTGATAGGAGGCGGAACCGGGGAGCTGTTTTTT
CASSLAVIGGGTGELFF
>NA|TRBD2|TRBJ2-1|TRBV27
TGTGCCAGCAGTTTGGATCCGGGACTAGCGGGCCCCCATGAGCAGTTCTTC
CASSLDPGLAGPHEQFF
>NA|TRBD2|TRBJ2-7|TRBV7-9
TGTGCCAGCAGCTTAGGGGCGGGGGGCTCCGGCGAGCAGTACTTC
CASSLGAGGSGEQYF
>NA|NA|TRBJ1-5|TRBV28
TGTGCCAGCAGCTCTTTGGCCCCAGAGAAGGGGGTAAATCAGCCCCAGCATTTT
CASSSLAPEKGVNQPQHF
>NA|TRBD2|TRBJ2-1|TRBV19
TGTGCCAGTAGTATAGCAGCGGGAGGGCGTGAGCAGTTCTTC
CASSIAAGGREQFF
>NA|NA|TRBJ1-1|TRBV29-1
TGCAGCGTTTATATAATGGGCAGCACCTCGAACACTGAAGCTTTCTTT
CSVYIMGSTSNTEAFF
>once|NA|TRBJ2-1|TRBV7-9
TGTGCCAGCAGCCAGGACTACCCCAGAGGTGAGCAGTTCTTC
CASSQDYPRGEQFF
>NA|TRBD2|TRBJ2-1|TRBV4-1
TGCGCCAGCAGCCCCAGCGGGGCCCTCTCCTACAATGAGCAGTTCTTC
CASSPSGALSYNEQFF
>NA|TRBD2|TRBJ2-5|TRBV6-5
TGTGCCAGCAGCTACGGGAGGGTTGAGACCCAGTACTTC
CASSYGRVETQYF
>NA|TRBD1|TRBJ2-7|TRBV6-5
TGTGCCAGCAGTTCTTACACCGGGACAGGGAGGAACGAGCAGTACTTC
CASSSYTGTGRNEQYF
>NA|NA|TRBJ1-1|TRBV27
TGTGCCAGCACCCCAAGGGGGACCACTGAAGCTTTCTTT
CASTPRGTTEAFF